One sample yielded the 27 T cell receptor beta chains listed below, sequenced in a study of CD8 T cells in Susac syndrome. Reverse transcription of 0.5 to 1 ug RNA was performed with random hexamers. TCRdb reprocessed the immunoSEQ multiplex PCR reads via MiXCR and lists one record per CDR3 protein. This sample has 150,000 to 250,000 distinct CDR3 sequences, with nearly 95% found just once. The sequenced sample consisted of CD4+ T cells from PBMCs. These receptor sequences come from a human donor with multiple sclerosis.

This chain links TRBV7-3 with TRBJ2-3; 7 nucleotides align to TRBD2. The junction had 6 bases not matched to a gene; V was cut back by 1 base and J by 5 bases. Germline V gene sequence: CDR1 SGHTA, CDR2 FQGTGA. This CDR3 contains 15 residues. CDR3: CASSLSGGMGDTQYF. The CDR3 DNA is TGTGCCAGCAGCTTAAGCGGGGGAATGGGAGATACGCAGTATTTT.

This clonotype was seen once. The rearrangement uses TRBV19 and TRBJ1-2; D gene ambiguous. Trimming took off 11 bases at V and 5 bases at J, with 12 bases between the two ends. CDR1 is LNHDA, CDR2 SQIVND, per germline (reference sequence). This CDR3 has 11 amino acids. CDR3 coding DNA: TGTGCCGCCAGAGTGGGGTATGGCTACACCTTC. Translated: CAARVGYGYTF.

Here the CDR3 reads CASSQAAGMNTEAFF. The CDR3 region has the DNA TGTGCCAGCAGCCAGGCCGCAGGGATGAACACTGAAGCTTTCTTT. The chain recombines TRBV3-1 with TRBJ1-1; TRBD1 might be the D (5 bases). The germline V and J ends were trimmed by 3 bases and 0 bases, with 11 bases remaining between them. The CDR3 has 15 amino acids. Germline V lookup: CDR1 LGHDT, CDR2 YNNKEL (reference sequence). The full variable domain, in which reference TRBV3-1 and TRBJ1-1 provide the parts outside the CDR3, is DTAVSQTPKYLVTQMGNDKSIKCEQNLGHDTMYWYKQDSKKFLKIMFSYNNKELIINETVPNRFSPKSPDKAHLNLHINSLELGDSAVYFCASSQAAGMNTEAFFGQGTRLTVV.

The chain combines TRBV3-1 with TRBJ2-4, with D possibly matching TRBD1 (6 bases). The CDR3 has 15 residues. Germline-derived CDR1 and CDR2 are LGHDT and YNNKEL (reference sequence). With 0 bases removed from V and 0 bases from J, the gap between germline ends came to 6 bases. CDR3 protein: CASSQETGAKNIQYF. CDR3 bases: TGTGCCAGCAGCCAAGAGACAGGAGCCAAAAACATTCAGTACTTC.

The rearrangement links TRBV3-1 to TRBJ1-4, with D unresolved. The CDR3 runs 15 residues. The ends were cut back, 1 base at V and 1 base at J, with 7 bases in the middle. The germline gives CDR1 LGHDT, CDR2 YNNKEL (reference sequence). CDR3 nucleotides: TGTGCCAGCAGCCAAGGAACGGGAACTAATGAAAAACTGTTTTTT. Translated, it gives CASSQGTGTNEKLFF. Complete variable domain (other parts from reference TRBV3-1 and TRBJ1-4): DTAVSQTPKYLVTQMGNDKSIKCEQNLGHDTMYWYKQDSKKFLKIMFSYNNKELIINETVPNRFSPKSPDKAHLNLHINSLELGDSAVYFCASSQGTGTNEKLFFGSGTQLSVL.

This sequence joins TRBV9 and TRBJ2-2; either TRBD1 or TRBD2 may fit D (5 bases each). Germline assignment: CDR1 SGDLS and CDR2 YYNGEE. V lost 6 bases to trimming and J lost 1 base, with 19 bases between them. The CDR3 spans 17 residues. In DNA, the CDR3 is TGTGCCAGCAACACTCCGAGGGGCGGATTGAACACCGGGGAGCTGTTTTTT. It translates to CASNTPRGGLNTGELFF.

This rearrangement joins TRBV28 to TRBJ2-3; no clear D gene. CDR1 and CDR2 (germline): MDHEN, SYDVKM. V shed 3 bases and J shed 4 bases, with 11 bases lying between them. The CDR3 runs to 14 residues. CDR3 sequence: CASSLNRGSDTQYF. The CDR3 DNA sequence: TGTGCCAGCAGTTTGAATCGTGGATCAGATACGCAGTATTTT.

The chain joins TRBV2 to TRBJ2-5; D is unresolved. Looked up from germline, CDR1 is SNHLY and CDR2 is FYNNEI. Deletions cut 4 bases from V and 3 bases from J, with 9 bases between. The CDR3 is 13 amino acids. The CDR3 region is CASSGLHKETQYF. DNA for the CDR3: TGTGCCAGCAGTGGTCTGCACAAAGAGACCCAGTACTTC. Drawing the rest from reference TRBV2 and TRBJ2-5, the complete variable domain is EPEVTQTPSHQVTQMGQEVILRCVPISNHLYFYWYRQILGQKVEFLVSFYNNEISEKSEIFDDQFSVERPDGSNFTLKIRSTKLEDSAMYFCASSGLHKETQYFGPGTRLLVL.

The chain has TRBV5-1 and TRBJ2-3, with D unresolved. Trimming cost V 3 bases and J 2 bases, with 7 bases left between them. CDR1 and CDR2 (germline): SGHRS, YFSETQ. The CDR3 is 13 residues long. This CDR3 reads CASSSSITDTQYF. The CDR3 DNA sequence: TGCGCCAGCAGCTCCTCGATCACAGATACGCAGTATTTT.

The chain joins TRBV18 to TRBJ2-7, with TRBD1 matching 8 bases. The germline V gene encodes CDR1 KGHSH and CDR2 LQKENI. The CDR3 consists of 13 residues. V shed 3 bases, J shed 4 bases, and the junction held 2 bases outside the gene matches. CDR3: CASSPQGAYEQYF. DNA of the CDR3: TGTGCCAGCTCACCGCAGGGGGCTTACGAGCAGTACTTC.

This sequence joins TRBV4-1 and TRBJ1-6; D uncertain. CDR3 length: 15 amino acids. The V end was cut by 0 bases, the J end by 0 bases, with 3 bases between. Germline lookup yields CDR1 MGHRA and CDR2 YSYEKL. The CDR3 DNA sequence: TGCGCCAGCAGCCAAGAGACCTCCTATAATTCACCCCTCCACTTT. It translates to CASSQETSYNSPLHF.

V and J are TRBV20-1 and TRBJ2-1; no firm D call. CDR3 length: 14 amino acids. V lost 2 bases to trimming and J lost 4 bases, with 12 bases between them. CDR1 is DFQATT and CDR2 is SNEGSKA in the germline V gene (reference sequence). CDR3 DNA sequence: TGCAGTGCTAGACCCCGTCAAGGGTACAATGAGCAGTTCTTC. Translation gives CSARPRQGYNEQFF.

The chain employs TRBV5-1 and TRBJ1-1; the D gene is possibly TRBD1 (5 bases). Germline CDR1 SGHRS, CDR2 YFSETQ. V lost 4 bases, J lost 5 bases, and 15 bases lay in between. This CDR3 is built from 14 residues. CDR3 bases: TGCGCCAGCAGCCCCCGGGACCGGCAGACTGAAGCTTTCTTT. Its protein product is CASSPRDRQTEAFF.

V and J are TRBV4-1 and TRBJ1-6; TRBD1 is a possible D gene (6 bases). The V gene's germline CDR1 is MGHRA and CDR2 YSYEKL. The V end was cut by 4 bases, the J end by 7 bases, with 17 bases between. The CDR3 loop spans 16 amino acids. CDR3 sequence (DNA): TGCGCCAGCAGCCGTGCGACAGGTTTCGGCAATTCACCCCTCCACTTT. This codes for CASSRATGFGNSPLHF.

The V and J genes are TRBV6-6 and TRBJ2-7; no firm D call. Germline V gene data show CDR1 as MNHNY and CDR2 as SVGAGI (reference sequence). V dropped 5 bases and J dropped 6 bases, with 11 bases sitting between them. The CDR3 spans 12 residues. CDR3 protein: CASSHGVGEQYF. DNA of the CDR3: TGTGCCAGCAGTCACGGAGTCGGCGAGCAGTACTTC.

V gene TRBV6-1 combines with J gene TRBJ1-2; D call uncertain. This CDR3 spans 12 amino acids. The germline V gene encodes CDR1 MNHNS and CDR2 SASEGT. Trimming shortened V by 3 bases and J by 3 bases, and 5 bases separated the two germline ends. This chain's CDR3 is CASSEGYYGYTF. The CDR3 DNA sequence: TGTGCCAGCAGTGAGGGGTACTATGGCTACACCTTC.

This rearrangement joins TRBV3-1 to TRBJ1-5; no firm D call. V gave up 3 bases and J gave up 7 bases, with 10 bases separating them. Germline-derived CDR1 and CDR2 are LGHDT and YNNKEL (reference sequence). CDR3 length equals 13 residues. CDR3: CASSQGRSQPQHF. DNA of the CDR3: TGTGCCAGCAGCCAGGGCAGGAGCCAGCCCCAGCATTTT.

This chain uses TRBV12-3 or TRBV12-4 with TRBJ1-1, with 8 bases lining up with TRBD1. The CDR3 has 16 residues. Germline trimming cut 6 bases from V and 1 base from J; bases unmatched to any gene: 10. CDR3 sequence: CASSLIYRGANTEAFF. DNA for the CDR3: TGTGCCAGCAGCCTAATCTACAGGGGGGCGAACACTGAAGCTTTCTTT.

The chain uses TRBV9 and TRBJ2-6; the D is unclear. Germline V gene sequence: CDR1 SGDLS, CDR2 YYNGEE. V was trimmed by 3 bases and J by 4 bases, leaving 17 bases between them. The CDR3 runs to 17 residues. The CDR3 sequence is CASSAHGETGGANVLTF. The CDR3 DNA sequence: TGTGCCAGCAGCGCCCATGGGGAAACGGGCGGGGCCAACGTCCTGACTTTC.

This clonotype was detected only once. The J gene is TRBJ2-5, the V gene TRBV10-3; D uncertain. The CDR3 is 14 residues long. V dropped 6 bases and J dropped 7 bases, with 18 bases sitting between them. In germline, CDR1 is ENHRY, CDR2 SYGVKD. DNA for the CDR3: TGTGCCATCAGCCAAGCCTGGGGTACCCCGACCCAGTACTTC. Translation: CAISQAWGTPTQYF.

The V call is TRBV6-5, the J call TRBJ2-7; TRBD2 matches 12 bases. Germline values: CDR1 MNHEY, CDR2 SVGAGI. V trimming: 4 bases; J trimming: 5 bases; junction bases outside the gene matches: 3. The CDR3 extends over 14 amino acids. In DNA form, the CDR3 reads TGTGCCAGCAGTTCTCGACTAGCGGGGGACGAGCAGTACTTC. Encoded protein: CASSSRLAGDEQYF.

The chain is built from TRBV5-1 and TRBJ1-2, with TRBD1 as a possible D gene (5 bases). Germline-derived CDR1 and CDR2 are SGHRS and YFSETQ. The CDR3 runs 15 residues. Trimming cost V 1 base and J 8 bases, with 18 bases left between them. CDR3 sequence reads: CASSLIWIGDGGYTF. The DNA of the CDR3 is TGCGCCAGCAGCTTGATTTGGATCGGGGACGGCGGCTACACCTTC.

V gene TRBV9 combines with J gene TRBJ2-2; 12 nucleotides line up with TRBD1. The V and J ends lost 5 bases and 4 bases, in that order; junction bases with no gene match: 9. The CDR3 is 17 amino acids. Germline CDR1 is SGDLS and CDR2 is YYNGEE. CDR3 residues: CASRPGQGARFTGELFF. The CDR3 region has the DNA TGTGCCAGCAGACCGGGACAGGGGGCGCGTTTCACCGGGGAGCTGTTTTTT.

The genes are TRBV7-6 and TRBJ2-1, with TRBD2 matching over 11 bases. The germline gives CDR1 SGHVS, CDR2 FNYEAQ. The CDR3 loop spans 17 amino acids. V gave up 3 bases and J gave up 8 bases; unmatched junction bases: 12. CDR3 residues: CASSLGLSGRAGYEQFF. The CDR3 DNA follows: TGTGCCAGCAGCTTGGGGCTTAGCGGGAGGGCCGGATATGAGCAGTTCTTC.

This clonotype was observed once. The chain uses TRBV11-2 and TRBJ2-7; D remains ambiguous. The CDR3 sequence is 19 residues long. From germline, CDR1 is SGHAT and CDR2 FQNNGV. The V and J ends lost 2 bases and 4 bases respectively, with 27 bases between them. CDR3 sequence (DNA): TGTGCCAGCAGCTTAAGGGTCGGGTCCCTAAGGTCCCCATCGTACGAGCAGTACTTC. Its protein product is CASSLRVGSLRSPSYEQYF.

The chain combines TRBV12-3 or TRBV12-4 with TRBJ1-2, with D uncertain. Trimming took 3 bases from V and 10 from J, leaving 30 bases between them. This CDR3 is built from 18 residues. CDR3 sequence reads: CASSFIRWGAKVAADYTF. The CDR3 coding sequence is TGTGCCAGCAGTTTCATTCGTTGGGGAGCTAAGGTGGCTGCTGACTACACCTTC.

The V call is TRBV15, the J call TRBJ2-1, with TRBD2 matching 14 bases. Germline V gives CDR1 LNHNV, CDR2 YYDKDF (reference sequence). The CDR3 length is 17 residues. The ends lost 3 bases at V and 9 bases at J; junction bases unmatched: 10. The CDR3 here is CATSRTGTSGGPGEQFF. The CDR3 DNA sequence: TGTGCCACCAGCAGGACCGGGACTAGCGGGGGTCCCGGTGAGCAGTTCTTC.